In this sample, the clone carrying this T cell receptor beta chain turned up once. The CDR3 is 15 amino acids. CDR1 is LNHDA and CDR2 is SQIVND in the germline V gene (reference sequence). V was pared by 5 bases and J by 5 bases, with 11 bases of the junction left unmatched. The sample belongs to a study of blood T cell repertoires in COVID-19. Overall study context: Cohort 3 recovered donors had two negative PCRs, clearance, or symptom resolution. The analysed material was cDNA or gDNA that came from T cells, B-cell-depleted T cells, or PBMCs.

Source study methods: Counts of nucleated cells, estimated from reference gene primer amplification, were obtained. The protocol was immunoSEQ multiplex PCR, while the TCRdb copy is restricted to in-frame clones and leaves out a portion. Clone size and V and J calls were adopted from that table, with D and trimming inferred from the DNA. The sample includes about 280,000 clones, 88% seen only once; the top ten take 2% to 2.5%. Sequenced sample: PBMCs or T cells enriched from blood (not recorded which). V usage is TRBV19 and J usage is TRBJ2-7, with 8 bases identical to TRBD1. The sequence was obtained from a woman aged 55-69 years in a cohort exposed to, infected with or recovered from COVID-19 (not recorded which). The CDR3 region is CASSSPGQARNEQYF. The CDR3, as DNA: TGTGCCAGTAGTTCCCCGGGACAGGCCCGGAACGAGCAGTACTTC.